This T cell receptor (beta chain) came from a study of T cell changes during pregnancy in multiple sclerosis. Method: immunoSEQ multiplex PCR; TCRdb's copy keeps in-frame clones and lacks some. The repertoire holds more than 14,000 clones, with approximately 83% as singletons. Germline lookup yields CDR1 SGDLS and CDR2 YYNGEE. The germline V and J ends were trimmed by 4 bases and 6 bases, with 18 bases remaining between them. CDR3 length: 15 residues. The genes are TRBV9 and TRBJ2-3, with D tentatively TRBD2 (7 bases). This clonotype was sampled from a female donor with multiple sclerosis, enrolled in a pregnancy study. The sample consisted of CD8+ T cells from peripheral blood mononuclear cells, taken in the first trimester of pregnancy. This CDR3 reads CASSPWGEGEDTQYF. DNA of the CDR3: TGTGCCAGCAGCCCGTGGGGGGAGGGGGAGGATACGCAGTATTTT.